This T cell receptor beta chain is from a study of beta chain features in type 1 diabetes. Study outcomes and limitations: Shorter TCRB CDR3s, moderately but significantly so, marked every one of the four CD4+ subsets in Type 1 diabetes patients. Equally in patients and controls, PCR might preferentially amplify shorter templates.

This clone was seen a single time. The antigen remains undetermined. Donors underwent one heparinised blood draw, about 110 mL on average. Sorting based on CD45RO/CCR7/CD25/CD127/CD95/CD27 separated CD4+ naive, central memory, regulatory and stem cell-like memory cells. Purities over 98% were achieved in all sorted populations. The CDR3 length is 14 residues. Germline trimming cut 6 bases from V and 5 bases from J; bases unmatched to any gene: 10. In germline, CDR1 is SQVTM, CDR2 ANQGSEA. Expressed TCRB transcripts were sequenced, since all the RNA that had been isolated was reverse transcribed. Some clones are missing from TCRdb's copy, which holds only in-frame ones; the method was immunoSEQ multiplex PCR. The sample has approximately 150,000 clones, roughly 60% seen once.

The sequencing sample was made of naive CD4+ T cells from blood. The V call is TRBV29-1, the J call TRBJ1-2; 9 bases line up with TRBD1. This clonotype was sampled from a man aged 30 to 45 with type 1 diabetes. The CDR3 protein is CSVTGTGKVYGYTF. CDR3 nucleotides: TGCAGCGTCACCGGGACAGGGAAAGTGTATGGCTACACCTTC.